This TCR beta chain was identified during a study of blood T cell repertoires in COVID-19 (dated by TCRdb to about 2020). General notes on the study: The collaborator samples originated in the United States, Italy and Spain and spanned the acute and convalescent phases of COVID-19. Samples were obtained from the ongoing ImmuneRACE study (first 160 participants) and from over a thousand subjects provided by 6 global collaborators. The dataset comprised deeply sampled blood TCRbeta repertoires from subjects exposed to, actively infected with, or recovered from COVID-19. The prospective study material was composed of cDNA or gDNA derived from T cells, B-cell-depleted T cells, or PBMCs. The sample metadata nearly always contained a de-identified subject ID, COVID-19 status, age in years and sex. Where available, HLA class I and class II types were taken from metadata supplied by the sample provider and were not determined by assay-based typing. A freely available public database, intended as a resource for researchers studying the immune response to SARS-CoV-2, is where the repertoires were released.

Overall results and qualifications from the work: The quantity of clinical and demographic metadata differed by source and by participant and was supplied without curation.

The immunoSEQ Assay, a bias-controlled multiplex PCR, was used to amplify TCRbeta CDR3 regions from genomic DNA. On the authors' methods: Within the assay, amplification of reference gene primers was used to estimate how many nucleated cells each sample contained. To quantify the absolute abundance of each unique TCRbeta CDR3 rearrangement, sequence reads were collapsed and filtered. Productive Simpson clonality was computed per sample as the square root of Simpson's diversity index over productive rearrangements. TCRdb stores this immuneACCESS table with in-frame sequences only. Part of the clones is absent; in the studies checked, under half of the shortfall reflects unresolved V genes, and no reason is known for the rest. Clone size and V and J calls were adopted from that table, with D and trimming inferred from the DNA. The sample has over 200,000 clones on record, roughly 88% of them singletons. Around 2.5% of the sample is taken by the ten largest.

About this clone itself: Its antigen remains unidentified. Per-base qualities were not stored, and no clone one base away is much larger.

Samples from volunteer blood donors who had recovered from COVID-19 were contributed by a second Seattle source. Collaborating institutions collected whole blood in K2EDTA tubes following their own protocols. For TCRbeta analysis, collaborator samples were shipped as frozen whole blood, as isolated PBMCs, or as DNA extracted from either sample type. V was cut back by 4 bases and J by 6 bases, leaving a gap of 16 bases between them. Counted from cysteine to phenylalanine, this CDR3 has 14 amino acids. The DNA shown is the 42-base CDR3, in frame from base 1. Via the germline V gene, CDR1 is SGHAT and CDR2 FQNNGV.

The chain is made from TRBV11-2 and TRBJ2-7; 5 matching bases give a weak D call of TRBD1. The source is a man aged 40-55 years who had recovered from COVID-19. Specimen: peripheral blood. CDR3 reads: CASSSLRQGGEQYF. DNA sequence: TGTGCCAGCAGCTCACTACGCCAGGGTGGCGAGCAGTACTTC.